A selection of T cell receptor beta chains follows, all from one sample in a study of cytomegalovirus exposure and HLA in healthy donors. Libraries were prepared by immunoSEQ multiplex PCR; TCRdb keeps only in-frame clonotypes and omits some of them. This sample's table has about 130,000 clones. The sequenced material came from PBMCs. The receptors shown here come from a man aged 18 to 29 in good health and CMV-seronegative. Each CDR3 is given with its conserved first and last residue. A D gene is named only where the DNA matches it firmly.

d_call	j_call	v_call	cdr3_length	cdr3_aa	cdr3_nt
NA	TRBJ1-2	TRBV5-6	12	CASREAGTGYTF	TGTGCCAGCAGGGAGGCGGGGACCGGCTACACCTTC
NA	TRBJ1-5	TRBV18	14	CASSRERGNQPQHF	TGTGCCAGCTCACGGGAGAGGGGCAATCAGCCCCAGCATTTT
TRBD1	TRBJ1-4	TRBV5-1	15	CASSNQGEMREKLFF	TGCGCCAGCAGCAACCAGGGGGAAATGAGGGAAAAACTGTTTTTT
TRBD1	TRBJ1-1	TRBV5-1	12	CASGATGPEAFF	TGCGCCAGCGGGGCGACAGGGCCTGAAGCTTTCTTT
TRBD1	TRBJ1-4	TRBV19	15	CASSIRRTGNEKLFF	TGTGCCAGTAGTATTCGACGGACAGGGAACGAAAAACTGTTTTTT
NA	TRBJ1-2	TRBV10-3	14	CAIRTQGWDYGYTF	TGTGCCATCAGAACTCAGGGTTGGGACTATGGCTACACCTTC
NA	TRBJ1-4	TRBV2	12	CASSDTSGKLFF	TGTGCCAGCAGTGACACGTCGGGGAAACTGTTTTTT
NA	TRBJ2-7	TRBV7-9	13	CAASLAGSYEQYF	TGTGCCGCCTCGCTCGCCGGTTCCTACGAGCAGTACTTC
TRBD2	TRBJ2-1	TRBV9	17	CASSGGSGTSIHNEQFF	TGTGCCAGCAGCGGGGGCTCCGGGACTAGCATCCACAATGAGCAGTTCTTC
NA	TRBJ1-5	TRBV30	13	CAWSSPGDQPQHF	TGTGCCTGGAGTTCCCCAGGGGATCAGCCCCAGCATTTT
NA	TRBJ1-2	TRBV29-1	15	CSVEGPIGGGYGYTF	TGCAGCGTTGAAGGACCCATCGGGGGTGGTTATGGCTACACCTTC
TRBD2	TRBJ2-5	TRBV30	15	CAWSVTSGSQETQYF	TGTGCCTGGAGTGTTACTAGCGGGAGCCAAGAGACCCAGTACTTC
NA	TRBJ2-1	TRBV29-1	15	CSVEGGGSSYNEQFF	TGCAGCGTTGAAGGGGGCGGCAGCTCCTACAATGAGCAGTTCTTC
NA	TRBJ1-5	TRBV5-1	15	CASSLAGQGNQPQHF	TGCGCCAGCAGCTTGGCCGGGCAGGGGAATCAGCCCCAGCATTTT
TRBD2	TRBJ2-1	TRBV9	16	CASSPRLAGAYNEQFF	TGTGCCAGCAGCCCCAGACTAGCGGGGGCCTACAATGAGCAGTTCTTC
TRBD2	TRBJ2-7	TRBV29-1	13	CSVGSGSSYEQYF	TGCAGCGTTGGGAGCGGGAGTTCTTACGAGCAGTACTTC
NA	TRBJ2-7	TRBV19	15	CASSIVAGPTYEQYF	TGTGCCAGTAGTATAGTCGCGGGGCCAACCTACGAGCAGTACTTC
TRBD2	TRBJ2-7	TRBV5-1	17	CASSPRLFTGGSYEQYF	TGCGCCAGCAGCCCACGACTATTTACGGGAGGTTCCTACGAGCAGTACTTC
TRBD2	TRBJ2-2	TRBV4-2	17	CASSPRGGPSGTGELFF	TGTGCCAGCAGCCCTCGGGGGGGCCCCTCGGGAACCGGGGAGCTGTTTTTT
NA	TRBJ1-1	TRBV6-1	12	CASRVVNTEAFF	TGTGCCAGCAGGGTAGTCAACACTGAAGCTTTCTTT
TRBD1	TRBJ1-5	TRBV5-8	15	CASSVGTGGEQPQHF	TGTGCCAGCAGCGTTGGGACAGGGGGGGAACAGCCCCAGCATTTT
TRBD1	TRBJ2-2	TRBV6-4	16	CASSALGDSVTGELFF	TGTGCCAGCAGTGCCCTTGGGGACAGTGTGACCGGGGAGCTGTTTTTT
TRBD1	TRBJ1-6	TRBV5-4	16	CASSLAIGQGNSPLHF	TGTGCCAGCAGCTTGGCTATCGGACAGGGGAATTCACCCCTCCACTTT
NA	TRBJ2-7	TRBV11-2	12	CASSPQFIEQYF	TGTGCCAGCAGCCCACAGTTCATCGAGCAGTACTTC
TRBD2	TRBJ2-5	TRBV9	15	CASSVIAGGKETQYF	TGTGCCAGCAGCGTGATAGCGGGGGGAAAAGAGACCCAGTACTTC
NA	TRBJ2-7	TRBV4-1	16	CASSQGVRLPNYEQYF	TGCGCCAGCAGCCAAGGGGTGAGACTACCCAACTACGAGCAGTACTTC
NA	TRBJ1-1	TRBV5-1	15	CASSLGGARNTEAFF	TGCGCCAGCAGCTTGGGTGGGGCCCGGAACACTGAAGCTTTCTTT
TRBD1	TRBJ2-7	TRBV5-6	15	CASSLVDREEDEQYF	TGTGCCAGCAGCTTGGTCGACAGGGAAGAAGACGAGCAGTACTTC
NA	TRBJ1-2	TRBV19	14	CASSIGQPGYGYTF	TGTGCCAGTAGTATAGGGCAGCCGGGATATGGCTACACCTTC
TRBD1	TRBJ2-3	TRBV9	14	CASSRDRGTDTQYF	TGTGCCAGCAGCCGGGACAGGGGTACAGATACGCAGTATTTT
NA	TRBJ1-1	TRBV6-1	12	CASRGGSTEAFF	TGTGCCAGCAGGGGGGGGAGCACTGAAGCTTTCTTT
TRBD2	TRBJ2-3	TRBV7-9	13	CACRTSSADTQYF	TGTGCCTGCCGGACTAGCTCTGCAGATACGCAGTATTTT
TRBD1	TRBJ2-7	TRBV5-1	13	CASGRDRSRIGYF	TGCGCCAGTGGCCGGGACAGGAGTCGGATCGGGTACTTC
TRBD2	TRBJ2-7	TRBV4-2	17	CASSQDRGSGRADEQYF	TGTGCCAGCAGCCAAGATCGGGGTAGCGGGAGGGCGGACGAGCAGTACTTC
NA	TRBJ2-3	TRBV20-1	11	CSAAPGDTQYF	TGCAGTGCAGCACCGGGGGATACGCAGTATTTT
NA	TRBJ1-2	TRBV6-1	14	CASSEAGRPYGYTF	TGTGCCAGCAGTGAAGCGGGGAGGCCCTATGGCTACACCTTC
TRBD2	TRBJ2-7	TRBV5-4	16	CASSLGGGRFGYEQYF	TGTGCCAGCAGCTTGGGGGGCGGGAGATTCGGGTACGAGCAGTACTTC
NA	TRBJ2-7	TRBV6-1	16	CASSEGGRFRGGEQYF	TGTGCCAGCAGTGAAGGGGGGAGATTCAGGGGTGGCGAGCAGTACTTC
NA	TRBJ2-1	TRBV2	15	CASSADFSIYNEQFF	TGTGCCAGCAGCGCCGACTTTTCAATTTACAATGAGCAGTTCTTC
TRBD1	TRBJ1-5	TRBV19	14	CASRDRGGNQPQHF	TGTGCCAGTAGGGACAGGGGTGGCAATCAGCCCCAGCATTTT
NA	TRBJ2-7	TRBV29-1	18	CSVDISGPGRQKFYEQYF	TGCAGCGTTGATATTTCTGGTCCTGGTCGTCAGAAATTCTACGAGCAGTACTTC
NA	TRBJ2-5	TRBV30	13	CAWTGGWQETQYF	TGTGCCTGGACCGGCGGGTGGCAAGAGACCCAGTACTTC
TRBD2	TRBJ2-5	TRBV5-6	16	CASSLSLAGLQETQYF	TGTGCCAGCAGCTTGTCCCTAGCGGGGCTCCAAGAGACCCAGTACTTC
NA	TRBJ1-3	TRBV29-1	14	CSVRGRTSGNTIYF	TGCAGCGTTAGAGGGAGAACTTCTGGAAACACCATATATTTT
TRBD2	TRBJ2-3	TRBV19	16	CASSSISGDQGDTQYF	TGTGCCAGTAGTAGCATTAGCGGGGACCAGGGAGATACGCAGTATTTT
NA	TRBJ2-1	TRBV29-1	15	CSVEGGLASYNEQFF	TGCAGCGTTGAAGGGGGACTCGCCTCCTACAATGAGCAGTTCTTC
NA	TRBJ1-5	TRBV6-1	16	CASSERGRGAGQPQHF	TGTGCCAGCAGTGAAAGGGGACGAGGGGCGGGGCAGCCCCAGCATTTT
NA	TRBJ1-2	TRBV4-2	13	CASSQSGNYGYTF	TGTGCCAGCAGCCAATCAGGGAACTATGGCTACACCTTC
TRBD1	TRBJ2-5	TRBV6-5	15	CASSSWTGGSETQYF	TGTGCCAGCAGTTCCTGGACAGGGGGCAGCGAGACCCAGTACTTC
NA	TRBJ1-6	TRBV27	18	CASCSNSGESSYNSPLHF	TGTGCCAGCTGTTCCAACTCAGGGGAAAGCTCCTATAATTCACCCCTCCACTTT
TRBD1	TRBJ1-2	TRBV5-1	16	CASSLEARDRGPGYTF	TGCGCCAGCAGCTTGGAGGCCCGGGACAGGGGGCCGGGCTACACCTTC
NA	TRBJ1-6	TRBV30	13	CACPDSSDSPLHF	TGTGCCTGCCCCGATTCCTCGGATTCACCCCTCCACTTT
TRBD1	TRBJ2-1	TRBV15	14	CATSSQTQGSSRFF	TGTGCCACCAGCAGTCAAACACAGGGGTCCAGTAGGTTCTTC